Listed below are T cell receptor beta chains from one sample, sequenced in a study of cytomegalovirus exposure and HLA in healthy donors. Profiled with immunoSEQ multiplex PCR; TCRdb holds only in-frame clones, not every one. In the table there are 100,000 or so clones, roughly 85% of which are singletons. The material sequenced was PBMCs. These receptors all stem from a man aged 30 to 45 in good health and CMV-seronegative. Each CDR3 is given with its conserved first and last residue. D genes are given only for firm matches. Expanded clones are given a class, and other clones once, few, many or no size at all.

V	D	J	size	CDR3	DNA
TRBV6-5	-	TRBJ2-3	few	CASSAGRRGDTQYF	TGTGCCAGCAGCGCGGGGCGGAGGGGAGATACGCAGTATTTT
TRBV19	TRBD2	TRBJ2-5	-	CASSKPGLADLHQETQYF	TGTGCCAGTAGTAAGCCGGGACTAGCGGATCTTCACCAAGAGACCCAGTACTTC
TRBV19	-	TRBJ2-3	-	CASSIRDGGGVDTQYF	TGTGCCAGTAGTATAAGGGATGGAGGTGGTGTGGATACGCAGTATTTT
TRBV2	-	TRBJ1-5	-	CASSPSAQAQPQHF	TGTGCCAGCAGTCCTTCCGCCCAAGCACAGCCCCAGCATTTT
TRBV10-3	-	TRBJ2-5	-	CAISVSGWETQYF	TGTGCCATCAGTGTTTCGGGGTGGGAGACCCAGTACTTC
TRBV27	TRBD1	TRBJ1-2	-	CASSPLGQGAHGYTF	TGTGCCAGCAGTCCGCTCGGACAGGGGGCGCATGGCTACACCTTC
TRBV7-9	-	TRBJ2-3	once	CSSSLALDTQYF	TGTTCCAGCAGCTTAGCTCTGGATACGCAGTATTTT
TRBV29-1	-	TRBJ1-2	-	CSVEATRVGYTF	TGCAGCGTTGAGGCCACGAGGGTTGGCTACACCTTC
TRBV2	TRBD2	TRBJ2-1	-	CASSLIAGAANEQFF	TGTGCCAGCAGCCTGATAGCGGGGGCCGCCAATGAGCAGTTCTTC
TRBV11-2	TRBD2	TRBJ2-4	-	CASSFLGLADPKNIQYF	TGTGCCAGCAGCTTCTTGGGGCTAGCGGACCCCAAAAACATTCAGTACTTC